These 2 T cell receptor beta chains were sequenced from one sample in a study of cytomegalovirus exposure and HLA in healthy donors. Both 60 Vbeta primers and 13 Jbeta primers went into the PCR. TCRdb's table, derived via immunoSEQ multiplex PCR, lists solely in-frame clones and lacks some. The data show 90,000 or so clones, about four fifths seen once. The sample comprised PBMCs. These receptors all come from a man younger than 40 in good health and CMV-seropositive.

The chain has TRBV2 and TRBJ2-1; TRBD1 is a possible D gene (6 bases). Between the trimmed V and J ends, which lost 2 bases and 7 bases, there was a span of 12 bases. The CDR3 runs to 14 residues. CDR1 is SNHLY, CDR2 FYNNEI, per germline. DNA for the CDR3: TGTGCCAGCAGTGAACAGGGGATGGGGAATGAGCAGTTCTTC. It is translated as CASSEQGMGNEQFF.

The chain links TRBV18 to TRBJ1-5; 7 bases line up with TRBD1. V shed 3 bases, J shed 4 bases, and the junction held 9 bases outside the gene matches. The length of the CDR3 is 16 residues. CDR1 KGHSH and CDR2 LQKENI come from the germline V gene. CDR3 loop: CASSPRGAGKNQPQHF. DNA for the CDR3: TGTGCCAGCTCACCCAGGGGGGCAGGAAAAAATCAGCCCCAGCATTTT.